Following are 20 T cell receptor beta chains from one sample sequenced in a study of long-term antiretroviral therapy in people with HIV (dated by TCRdb to 2022 to 2024). Sequencing of the TRB variable region was done with the immunoSEQ hsTCRB v3.0 assay at survey level resolution. The table was pulled from immuneACCESS by TCRdb, which kept in-frame rearrangements only. Such tables lose some clones; where checked, under half of the loss comes from unresolved V genes, and the rest has no known cause. The sample has under 20,000 clones on record, about 84% of them singletons. Clones ranked in the top ten supply 4% to 5.5% of the sample. Sequenced here: unsorted PBMCs, sampled 0.1 years before starting antiretroviral therapy. These receptors were obtained from a man younger than 35 with HIV.

This clone was counted once. The chain couples TRBV13 to TRBJ1-2, with D possibly being TRBD1 (5 bases). The V end lost 4 bases, the J end lost 5 bases, and 26 bases lay between the germline ends. The CDR3 is 18 residues long. Germline V gene data show CDR1 as PRHDT and CDR2 as FYEKMQ (reference sequence). For the CDR3, the DNA is TGTGCCAGCAGCTCCGGCGGTTTGGGCAGGGTGGTGTCGTATGGCTACACCTTC. The encoded protein is CASSSGGLGRVVSYGYTF.

Here the CDR3 reads CASSLVPVLEPQHF. CDR3 sequence (DNA): TGTGCCAGCAGCTTAGTTCCAGTCTTAGAGCCCCAGCATTTT. This rearrangement joins TRBV7-8 to TRBJ1-5; D is unresolved. The CDR3 extends over 14 amino acids. Between the trimmed V and J ends, which lost 1 base and 8 bases, there was a span of 12 bases. CDR1 is SGHVS and CDR2 is FQNEAQ in the germline V gene.

The chain couples TRBV5-1 to TRBJ2-1; possibly TRBD1 for D (6 bases). CDR3 size: 14 residues. Trimming cost V 3 bases and J 5 bases, with 12 bases left between them. Germline V gives CDR1 SGHRS, CDR2 YFSETQ. CDR3 in amino acids: CASSSSTGNNEQFF. The CDR3 DNA is TGCGCCAGCAGCTCCTCCACAGGGAACAATGAGCAGTTCTTC.

This clone was found once. This rearrangement joins TRBV10-3 to TRBJ2-4; a weak D match, TRBD2 (5 bases). CDR1 is ENHRY and CDR2 is SYGVKD in the germline V gene. The CDR3 length is 16 residues. V was trimmed by 0 bases and J by 6 bases, leaving 15 bases between them. The CDR3 bases are TGTGCCATCAGTGAGTCTCCGGACTCGGACGGAAACATTCAGTACTTC. Protein sequence: CAISESPDSDGNIQYF.

The rearrangement links TRBV7-9 to TRBJ2-3, with 10 nucleotides matching TRBD2. After removal of 5 bases from V and 5 bases from J, the junction contained 10 bases not matched to a gene. Germline V CDR1 and CDR2: SEHNR, FQNEAQ (reference sequence). The CDR3 is 16 residues long. This chain's CDR3 is CASSTMLAGVLDTQYF. The CDR3 nucleotides are TGTGCCAGCAGCACCATGCTAGCGGGGGTTTTAGATACGCAGTATTTT.

This clone occurred once. The V gene is TRBV27, the J gene TRBJ1-2, with 7 bases identical to TRBD1. V was pared by 6 bases and J by 4 bases, with 2 bases of the junction left unmatched. The CDR3 has 12 amino acids. In germline, CDR1 is MNHEY, CDR2 SMNVEV (reference sequence). CDR3 sequence reads: CASRGQFYGYTF. The CDR3 DNA reads as TGTGCCAGCAGGGGACAGTTCTATGGCTACACCTTC.

The chain has TRBV5-1 and TRBJ2-2; 9 positions agree with TRBD1. The trim removed 4 bases at V and 6 bases at J, leaving 13 bases unmatched. The germline V gene has CDR1 SGHRS and CDR2 YFSETQ. This CDR3 has 17 amino acids. DNA for the CDR3: TGCGCCAGCAGCCCTTCGACGGGACAGGGTTCCCCCGGGGAGCTGTTTTTT. Protein: CASSPSTGQGSPGELFF.

The V call is TRBV30, the J call TRBJ1-4; D call uncertain. V was shortened by 0 bases and J by 7 bases, with 15 bases between the two germline ends. CDR1 is GTSNPN and CDR2 is SVGIG in the germline V gene (reference sequence). The CDR3 consists of 15 residues. As DNA, the CDR3 is TGTGCCTGGAGTGTACGAAGGGCAGGTCCTGAAAAACTGTTTTTT. It specifies CAWSVRRAGPEKLFF.

This chain connects TRBV27 to TRBJ1-5, with TRBD1 matching 9 bases. This CDR3 region has 15 residues. Germline trimming cut 5 bases from V and 6 bases from J; bases unmatched to any gene: 8. Germline V lookup: CDR1 MNHEY, CDR2 SMNVEV (reference sequence). The CDR3 DNA reads as TGTGCCAGCAGTCTCTCCACAGGGGGCACTCAGCCCCAGCATTTT. It is translated as CASSLSTGGTQPQHF.

The CDR3 bases are TGTGCCAGCAGCTTATTAGCGGAACGCACCGGGGAGCTGTTTTTT. Amino acid sequence: CASSLLAERTGELFF. The gene calls are TRBV7-6 and TRBJ2-2; a weak D match, TRBD2 (6 bases). The germline CDR1 and CDR2 sequences are SGHVS and FNYEAQ. The CDR3 length is 15 residues. Trimming stripped 2 bases from V and 4 bases from J, with 11 bases between.

The chain uses TRBV5-6 and TRBJ2-5, with D possibly TRBD1 on 6 matching bases. Trimming cost V 4 bases and J 2 bases, with 15 bases left between them. The CDR3 totals 15 residues. Per the germline V gene, CDR1 is SGHDT and CDR2 is YYEEEE. CDR3 bases: TGTGCCAGCAGCCAGGGGCCTACGACTCAAGAGACCCAGTACTTC. Translated, it gives CASSQGPTTQETQYF.

This clone was observed a single time. The chain is built from TRBV10-1 and TRBJ2-2, with TRBD1 matching 9 bases. Trimming removed 3 bases from V and 4 bases from J; junction bases left unmatched: 12. This CDR3 region has 18 residues. Looked up from germline, CDR1 is WNHNN and CDR2 is SYGVQD (reference sequence). CDR3 region: CASSDPGTGPLFTGELFF. CDR3 in DNA: TGCGCCAGCAGTGACCCCGGGACAGGGCCCTTGTTCACCGGGGAGCTGTTTTTT.

This clone came up a few times. The chain uses TRBV20-1 and TRBJ1-1; no reliable D call. The CDR3 consists of 9 residues. Deletions cut 6 bases from V and 11 bases from J, with 10 bases between. Germline V CDR1 and CDR2: DFQATT, SNEGSKA (reference sequence). Written as DNA, the CDR3 is TGCAGTGCGGATGTTCGGGCTTTCTTT. It yields the protein CSADVRAFF.

This rearrangement joins TRBV28 to TRBJ2-7; TRBD1 matches 7 bases. The germline gives CDR1 MDHEN, CDR2 SYDVKM. V trimming: 3 bases; J trimming: 4 bases; junction bases outside the gene matches: 24. The CDR3 runs 20 residues. The chain's CDR3 is CASSFFFRDSPRRPTYEQYF. CDR3 nucleotides: TGTGCCAGCAGTTTTTTCTTCCGGGACAGCCCCCGTCGTCCTACTTACGAGCAGTACTTC. Full variable domain (remainder filled in from reference TRBV28 and TRBJ2-7): DVKVTQSSRYLVKRTGEKVFLECVQDMDHENMFWYRQDPGLGLRLIYFSYDVKMKEKGDIPEGYSVSREKKERFSLILESASTNQTSMYLCASSFFFRDSPRRPTYEQYFGPGTRLTVT.

This clone was counted once. The chain has TRBV5-6 and TRBJ2-3, with 7 bases lining up with TRBD1. Germline loops: CDR1 SGHDT, CDR2 YYEEEE. This CDR3 comprises 19 residues. The V gene end was trimmed by 4 bases and the J gene end by 0 bases; junction bases not matched to a gene: 17. The CDR3 DNA is TGTGCCAGCAGCCAGGACCGGGACAGCCTATTTTCTAGCACAGATACGCAGTATTTT. Its translation: CASSQDRDSLFSSTDTQYF.

A remark on this clone: Germline is not matched at one junction end, which may reflect a read error. The CDR3 coding sequence is TGTGCCAGCAGCGCTAGACGGGGACAAGGGACCCAGTACTTC. It codes for CASSARRGQGTQYF. J is TRBJ2-5 and V is TRBV7-9; D perhaps matches TRBD1 (6 bases). The CDR3 covers 14 residues. Germline loops: CDR1 SEHNR, CDR2 FQNEAQ (reference sequence).

This chain uses TRBV18 with TRBJ2-5, with a weak D call TRBD2 (5 bases). Germline CDR1 is KGHSH and CDR2 is LQKENI. This CDR3 has 13 residues. Trimming took 6 bases from V and 2 from J, leaving 10 bases between them. CDR3 bases: TGTGCCAGCTCCCCCGGGATACAAGAGACCCAGTACTTC. Protein product: CASSPGIQETQYF.

The chain is built from TRBV30 and TRBJ1-4, with D tentatively TRBD1 (5 bases). With 3 bases removed from V and 5 bases from J, the gap between germline ends came to 19 bases. The CDR3 covers 16 residues. Germline CDR1 is GTSNPN and CDR2 is SVGIG (reference sequence). The CDR3 coding sequence is TGTGCCTGGAGCTTGGGGGTTGGGGGAAAGAATGAAAAACTGTTTTTT. Its protein is CAWSLGVGGKNEKLFF.

J is TRBJ1-1 and V is TRBV7-6; tentative D call: TRBD1 (5 bases). The CDR3 is made up of 11 amino acids. CDR1 and CDR2 from the germline V gene are SGHVS and FNYEAQ. V lost 5 bases, J lost 7 bases, and 8 bases lay in between. The CDR3 here is CASSLGVEAFF. CDR3 sequence (DNA): TGTGCCAGCAGCCTGGGGGTTGAAGCTTTCTTT.

This clone came up a few times. In nucleotides, the CDR3 is TGTGCCAGCAGTGAAGGGGGGACCACCTATAATTCACCCCTCCACTTT. Encoded protein: CASSEGGTTYNSPLHF. The chain employs TRBV6-1 and TRBJ1-6; tentatively, D is TRBD1 (5 bases). CDR1 is MNHNS and CDR2 is SASEGT in the germline V gene. V was shortened by 1 base and J by 2 bases, with 9 bases between the two germline ends. The CDR3 runs 16 residues.